Presented here are 27 T cell receptor beta chains from one specimen sequenced in a study of T cell repertoires in cytomegalovirus infection. No antigen is known for these receptors. TCRdb re-called the reads through MiXCR, storing one row per CDR3 protein. The data contain over 100,000 distinct CDR3 sequences, around 29% of them singletons. This sample comprised CD8+ T cells from cultured PBMCs, obtained from culture after CMV antigen stimulation. The receptors here all came from a human donor in good health (CMV status not recorded). Some clones in this sample may be carry-over from other donors' samples.

This chain connects TRBV6-5 to TRBJ1-1, with D unclear. This CDR3 region has 14 residues. The germline CDR1 and CDR2 sequences are MNHEY and SVGAGI. Trimming removed 0 bases at V and 2 bases at J, with 7 bases between. In DNA form, the CDR3 reads TGTGCCAGCAGTTACTCAGACTCAAACACTGAAGCTTTCTTT. It translates to CASSYSDSNTEAFF.

The chain is built from TRBV7-3 and TRBJ1-1; D may be TRBD1 (6 bases). Germline CDR1 is SGHTA and CDR2 is FQGTGA. This CDR3 comprises 15 residues. V was trimmed by 5 bases and J by 5 bases, leaving 18 bases between them. The CDR3 loop is CASSILGGGGTEAFF. In nucleotides, the CDR3 is TGTGCCAGCAGCATCCTGGGGGGCGGAGGGACTGAAGCTTTCTTT.

This clonotype was recorded many times. The V and J genes are TRBV7-6 and TRBJ1-1; D is unresolved. The length of the CDR3 is 14 residues. Per germline, CDR1 SGHVS and CDR2 FNYEAQ. V was pared by 1 base and J by 1 base, with 7 bases between. The CDR3 protein is CASSLGGPNTEAFF. Written as DNA, the CDR3 is TGTGCCAGCAGCTTAGGGGGTCCGAACACTGAAGCTTTCTTT.

The chain recombines TRBV23-1 with TRBJ1-5; a weak D match, TRBD1 (5 bases). TRBV23-1 is an open reading frame, and its role is uncertain. The CDR3 is 14 residues long. The V and J ends lost 8 bases and 7 bases respectively, with 18 bases between them. The CDR3 protein is CASGKKTAVQPQHF. The CDR3, as DNA: TGCGCCAGCGGAAAAAAGACAGCTGTCCAGCCCCAGCATTTT.

This clonotype was seen a handful of times. The CDR3 sequence: CASSLPWGGGDTEAFF. DNA for the CDR3: TGTGCCAGCAGCTTACCTTGGGGAGGGGGGGACACTGAAGCTTTCTTT. The V and J genes are TRBV7-8 and TRBJ1-1; maybe TRBD1 (6 bases). The V and J ends lost 2 bases and 3 bases respectively, with 16 bases between them. The CDR3 is 16 residues long. The germline V gene encodes CDR1 SGHVS and CDR2 FQNEAQ.

CDR3 sequence: CASRSDGLEQYF. For the CDR3, the DNA is TGTGCCAGCAGATCCGACGGCCTGGAGCAGTACTTC. The genes are TRBV7-2 and TRBJ2-7; D not resolved. The germline gives CDR1 SGHTA, CDR2 FQGNSA. Trimming cost V 6 bases and J 7 bases, with 13 bases left between them. The CDR3 extends over 12 amino acids.

The chain recombines TRBV12-3 or TRBV12-4 with TRBJ2-1; D is unresolved. The CDR3 runs to 13 residues. Deletions cut 3 bases from V and 6 bases from J, with 9 bases between. The CDR3 region is CASSFSSPNEQFF. CDR3 sequence (DNA): TGTGCCAGCAGTTTCTCTTCCCCCAATGAGCAGTTCTTC.

This clonotype was seen once. V and J are TRBV9 and TRBJ1-1; D is undetermined. The germline V gene has CDR1 SGDLS and CDR2 YYNGEE. The CDR3 length is 12 residues. Deletions cut 3 bases from V and 1 base from J, with 4 bases between. The CDR3 sequence is CASSERNTEAFF. In DNA, the CDR3 is TGTGCCAGCAGCGAAAGGAACACTGAAGCTTTCTTT.

The CDR3 spells CASRLGQGGGYTF. The CDR3 DNA reads TGTGCCAGCCGACTAGGACAGGGAGGTGGCTACACCTTC. The chain joins TRBV5-6 to TRBJ1-2, with TRBD1 matching over 8 bases. Germline CDR1 reads SGHDT; CDR2 reads YYEEEE. This CDR3 comprises 13 residues. V lost 7 bases and J lost 7; bases outside the gene matches: 9.

The table lists this clonotype with many counts. J is TRBJ1-1 and V is TRBV7-6, with 7 bases aligning to TRBD1. The length of the CDR3 is 13 residues. Losses at the gene ends were 5 bases for V and 4 bases for J; bases not matched to a gene: 4. CDR1 is SGHVS, CDR2 FNYEAQ, per germline. In DNA, the CDR3 is TGTGCCAGCAGCACAGACAGGGCCACTGAAGCTTTCTTT. Translation: CASSTDRATEAFF.

The rearrangement links TRBV7-9 to TRBJ2-5; 7 bases fit TRBD1. V was clipped by 5 bases and J by 1 base; unmatched bases: 10. Germline V lookup: CDR1 SEHNR, CDR2 FQNEAQ (reference sequence). The CDR3 has 16 residues. DNA of the CDR3: TGTGCCAGCAGCCGCTCACAGGGGCTTTCCCAAGAGACCCAGTACTTC. This encodes CASSRSQGLSQETQYF.

The V call is TRBV10-3, the J call TRBJ2-2; 7 bases match TRBD1. The CDR3 is 16 residues long. With 3 bases clipped from V and 1 base from J, the junction kept 5 bases outside the gene matches. Germline V gene data show CDR1 as ENHRY and CDR2 as SYGVKD. CDR3 amino acids: CAISDLRTGNTGELFF. The CDR3 nucleotides read TGTGCCATCAGTGATCTTAGGACAGGGAACACCGGGGAGCTGTTTTTT.

The gene calls are TRBV7-9 and TRBJ2-3; D perhaps matches TRBD2 (5 bases). From germline, CDR1 is SEHNR and CDR2 FQNEAQ (reference sequence). The V end lost 4 bases, the J end lost 4 bases, and 9 bases lay between the germline ends. This CDR3 is 13 amino acids long. CDR3 sequence reads: CASSSTRADTQYF. The CDR3 region has the DNA TGTGCCAGCAGCTCTACTAGGGCAGATACGCAGTATTTT.

The chain carries TRBV10-3 and TRBJ1-2; 8 bases fit TRBD1. V was clipped by 1 base and J by 6 bases; unmatched bases: 10. The CDR3 is made up of 16 amino acids. Per germline, CDR1 ENHRY and CDR2 SYGVKD. The CDR3 here is CAISEWKTGELDGYTF. As DNA, the CDR3 is TGTGCCATCAGTGAGTGGAAGACAGGGGAACTAGATGGCTACACCTTC.

This clonotype has only a few counts. The chain is built from TRBV27 and TRBJ2-7; perhaps TRBD1 as D (5 bases). The CDR3 loop spans 13 amino acids. Germline V gene data show CDR1 as MNHEY and CDR2 as SMNVEV (reference sequence). V was trimmed by 0 bases and J by 6 bases, leaving 9 bases between them. Written as DNA, the CDR3 is TGTGCCAGCAGTTTATCGATAGGGGCCGAGCAGTACTTC. This encodes CASSLSIGAEQYF.

The chain joins TRBV28 to TRBJ1-1; TRBD1 is a possible D gene (5 bases). The V gene lost 1 base and the J gene lost 5 bases, with 11 bases spanning the gap. Germline lookup yields CDR1 MDHEN and CDR2 SYDVKM. This CDR3 is 14 amino acids long. CDR3 in DNA: TGTGCCAGCAGTTTATTAGGGGAGGAGACTGAAGCTTTCTTT. Protein sequence: CASSLLGEETEAFF.

The chain is built from TRBV19 and TRBJ1-2, with a possible D match to TRBD1 (5 bases). Trimming left V 6 bases short and J 8 bases short, with 19 bases between. The CDR3 sequence is 14 residues long. Per germline, CDR1 LNHDA and CDR2 SQIVND (reference sequence). CDR3 nucleotides: TGTGCCAGTAGCCAAGAGGGGCTGATGGAAGGCTACACCTTC. This codes for CASSQEGLMEGYTF.

The V call is TRBV10-3, the J call TRBJ2-5, with a tentative D call TRBD2 (6 bases). The CDR3 has 13 amino acids. Per the germline V gene, CDR1 is ENHRY and CDR2 is SYGVKD. Trimming shortened V by 8 bases and J by 0 bases, and 10 bases separated the two germline ends. CDR3 sequence: CAIGGVYQETQYF. The CDR3 nucleotides read TGTGCCATCGGCGGGGTGTACCAAGAGACCCAGTACTTC.

This clonotype came up once. The genes are TRBV6-2 or TRBV6-3 and TRBJ2-3; the D is unclear. Germline V gene lookup returns CDR1 MNHEY and CDR2 SVGEGT. The CDR3 consists of 15 residues. Trimming took 5 bases from V and 3 from J, leaving 15 bases between them. The chain's CDR3 is CASSVLLLRTDTQYF. The CDR3 DNA reads as TGTGCCAGCAGTGTTTTGTTACTCAGAACAGATACGCAGTATTTT.

The chain links TRBV27 to TRBJ1-2; 9 bases match TRBD1. The CDR3 consists of 15 residues. V was pared by 6 bases and J by 5 bases, with 10 bases of the junction left unmatched. Germline values: CDR1 MNHEY, CDR2 SMNVEV (reference sequence). CDR3 bases: TGTGCCAGCAGCATCCTCGGGACAGGGCTTTATGGCTACACCTTC. Protein: CASSILGTGLYGYTF.

The rearrangement links TRBV19 to TRBJ1-5; 7 bases map to TRBD1. The CDR3 loop spans 15 amino acids. Germline V gene data show CDR1 as LNHDA and CDR2 as SQIVND (reference sequence). Losses at the gene ends were 5 bases for V and 0 bases for J; bases not matched to a gene: 4. The CDR3 DNA sequence: TGTGCCAGTAGTCCGACAGGGTCTAGCAATCAGCCCCAGCATTTT. Protein product: CASSPTGSSNQPQHF.

The chain combines TRBV4-1 with TRBJ1-4; D not certain. V shed 1 base and J shed 8 bases, with 8 bases lying between them. CDR3 length: 13 residues. The germline CDR1 and CDR2 sequences are MGHRA and YSYEKL. CDR3 sequence: CASSQGVREKLFF. CDR3 nucleotide sequence: TGCGCCAGCAGCCAAGGAGTCAGGGAAAAACTGTTTTTT.

This clonotype was picked up a small number of times. The chain employs TRBV25-1 and TRBJ1-1; a weak D match, TRBD1 (5 bases). The germline gives CDR1 MGHDK, CDR2 SYGVNS. V was shortened by 3 bases and J by 4 bases, with 15 bases between the two germline ends. The CDR3 is 15 amino acids. The DNA for the CDR3 is TGTGCCAGCAGTGACAGCCCCCGGGGGGGCACTGAAGCTTTCTTT. Residues: CASSDSPRGGTEAFF.

A word on this clonotype: A much larger clone sits a single nucleotide away, making a read error possible. This chain joins TRBV7-8 and TRBJ2-4; 9 nucleotides align to TRBD2. The CDR3 consists of 17 residues. Losses at the gene ends were 1 base for V and 5 bases for J; bases not matched to a gene: 9. Germline V lookup: CDR1 SGHVS, CDR2 FQNEAQ. The CDR3 DNA is TGTGCCAGCAGCTTAGTGGCGGGGGGGGCCCTCGAAAACATTCAGTACTTC. Translated: CASSLVAGGALENIQYF.

This clonotype was detected only a few times. The chain is built from TRBV27 and TRBJ2-3; either TRBD1 or TRBD2 may fit D (5 bases each). Trimming removed 4 bases at V and 0 bases at J, with 11 bases between. Germline loops: CDR1 MNHEY, CDR2 SMNVEV (reference sequence). This CDR3 contains 15 residues. CDR3 residues: CASSSYEGSTDTQYF. The CDR3 nucleotides read TGTGCCAGCAGTTCCTATGAGGGGAGCACAGATACGCAGTATTTT.

This chain connects TRBV2 to TRBJ2-7; D could derive from TRBD1 or TRBD2 (5 bases each). CDR3 length equals 16 residues. CDR1 SNHLY and CDR2 FYNNEI come from the germline V gene. V lost 7 bases to trimming and J lost 7 bases, with 26 bases between them. The CDR3 region has the DNA TGTGCCAGCAACCCCAATGCGGCGGGCTTGGGGGATGAGCAGTACTTC. This translates into CASNPNAAGLGDEQYF.

This clonotype was seen a few times. The V and J genes are TRBV12-3 or TRBV12-4 and TRBJ1-5; 7 bases agree with TRBD1. CDR3 length equals 14 residues. The V gene end was trimmed by 2 bases and the J gene end by 4 bases; junction bases not matched to a gene: 2. The CDR3 loop reads CASSLTGANQPQHF. For the CDR3, the DNA is TGTGCCAGCAGTTTAACAGGGGCGAATCAGCCCCAGCATTTT.